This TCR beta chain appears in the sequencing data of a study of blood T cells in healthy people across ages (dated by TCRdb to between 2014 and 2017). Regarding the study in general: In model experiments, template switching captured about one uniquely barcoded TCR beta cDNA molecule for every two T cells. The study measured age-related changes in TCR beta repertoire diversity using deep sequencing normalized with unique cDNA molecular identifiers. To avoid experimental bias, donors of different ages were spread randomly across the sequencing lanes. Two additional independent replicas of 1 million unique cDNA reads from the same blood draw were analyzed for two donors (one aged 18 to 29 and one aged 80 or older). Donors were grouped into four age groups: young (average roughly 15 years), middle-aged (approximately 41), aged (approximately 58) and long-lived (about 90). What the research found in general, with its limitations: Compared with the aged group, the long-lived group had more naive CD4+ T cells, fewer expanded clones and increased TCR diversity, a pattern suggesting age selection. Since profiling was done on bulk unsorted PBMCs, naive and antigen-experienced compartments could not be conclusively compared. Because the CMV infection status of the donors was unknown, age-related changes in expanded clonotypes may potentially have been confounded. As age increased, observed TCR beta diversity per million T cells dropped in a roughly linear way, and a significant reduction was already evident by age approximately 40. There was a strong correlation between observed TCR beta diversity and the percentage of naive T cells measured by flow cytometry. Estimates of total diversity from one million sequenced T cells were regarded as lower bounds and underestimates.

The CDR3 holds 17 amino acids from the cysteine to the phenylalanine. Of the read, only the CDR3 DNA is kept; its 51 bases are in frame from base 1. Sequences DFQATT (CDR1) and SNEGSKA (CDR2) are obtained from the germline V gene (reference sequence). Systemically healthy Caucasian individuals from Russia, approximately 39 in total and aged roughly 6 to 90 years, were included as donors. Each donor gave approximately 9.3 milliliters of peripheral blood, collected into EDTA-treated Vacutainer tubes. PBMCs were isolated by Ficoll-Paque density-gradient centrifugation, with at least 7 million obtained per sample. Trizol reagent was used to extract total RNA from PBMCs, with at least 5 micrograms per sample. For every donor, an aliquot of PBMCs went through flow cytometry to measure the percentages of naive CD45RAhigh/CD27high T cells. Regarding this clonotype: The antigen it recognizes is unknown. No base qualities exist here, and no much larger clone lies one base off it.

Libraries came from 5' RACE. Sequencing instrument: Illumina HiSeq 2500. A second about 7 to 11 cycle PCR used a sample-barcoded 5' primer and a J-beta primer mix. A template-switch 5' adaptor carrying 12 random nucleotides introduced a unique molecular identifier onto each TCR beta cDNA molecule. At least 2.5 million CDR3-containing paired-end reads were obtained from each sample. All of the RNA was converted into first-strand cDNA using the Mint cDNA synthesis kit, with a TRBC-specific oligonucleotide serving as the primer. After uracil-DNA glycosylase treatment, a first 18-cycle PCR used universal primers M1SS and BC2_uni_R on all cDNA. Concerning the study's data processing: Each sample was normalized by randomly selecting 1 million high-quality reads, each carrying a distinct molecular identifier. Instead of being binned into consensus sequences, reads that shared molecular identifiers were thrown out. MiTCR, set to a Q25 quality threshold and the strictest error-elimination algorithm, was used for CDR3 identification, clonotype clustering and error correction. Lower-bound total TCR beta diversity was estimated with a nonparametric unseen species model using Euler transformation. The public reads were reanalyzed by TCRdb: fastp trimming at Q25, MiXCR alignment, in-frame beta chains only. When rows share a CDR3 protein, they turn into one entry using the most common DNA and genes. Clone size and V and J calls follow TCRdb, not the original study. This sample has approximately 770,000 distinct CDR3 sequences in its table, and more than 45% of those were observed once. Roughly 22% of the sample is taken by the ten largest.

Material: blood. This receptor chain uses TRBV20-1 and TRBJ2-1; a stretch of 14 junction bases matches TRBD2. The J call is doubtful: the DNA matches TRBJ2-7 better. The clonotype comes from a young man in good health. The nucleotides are TGCAGTGCTCCTACCGGGACTAGCGGGAGCTCCTACAATGAGCAGTACTTC. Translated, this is CSAPTGTSGSSYNEQYF.